This TCR beta chain is drawn from a study of T cells in narcolepsy. Germline loops: CDR1 SGHTS, CDR2 YDEGEE. V lost 7 bases to trimming and J lost 3 bases; unmatched junction nucleotides: 13. The CDR3 loop spans 15 amino acids. Profiled with immunoSEQ multiplex PCR; TCRdb holds only in-frame clones, not every one. Of approximately 16,000 clones listed, around 77% are singletons. The source is a human donor with narcolepsy. The chain is built from TRBV5-8 and TRBJ2-7; 7 bases are shared with TRBD1. The sequenced material came from CD45RA- memory CD8+ T cells from PBMCs. CDR3 nucleotides: TGTGCCAGCCCTTTCTCGGGACAGCCCGACTACGAGCAGTACTTC. Residues: CASPFSGQPDYEQYF.